Below are 18 T cell receptor beta chains sequenced from a single sample in a study of T cell repertoires in cytomegalovirus infection. TCRdb itself ran the reads through MiXCR, one entry per CDR3 protein. Of approximately 500,000 distinct CDR3 sequences in the sample, about 17% were seen once. Sequenced: CD8+ T cells from PBMCs. Receptors were obtained from a human donor in good health (CMV status not recorded). Some clones in this sample may be carry-over from other donors' samples.

The V call is TRBV5-6, the J call TRBJ1-2, with D hard to call. V dropped 0 bases and J dropped 4 bases, with 13 bases sitting between them. The V gene's germline CDR1 is SGHDT and CDR2 YYEEEE. This CDR3 has 15 residues. The CDR3 region has the DNA TGTGCCAGCAGCTTGGTGAGGTCAGGCCTCTATGGCTACACCTTC. Residues: CASSLVRSGLYGYTF.

This chain joins TRBV19 and TRBJ1-5, with D possibly being TRBD1 (6 bases). The CDR3 length is 18 residues. Deletions cut 0 bases from V and 0 bases from J, with 15 bases between. The germline V gene has CDR1 LNHDA and CDR2 SQIVND (reference sequence). The CDR3: CASSIDLGGGNSNQPQHF. The DNA for the CDR3 is TGTGCCAGTAGTATAGATCTTGGAGGGGGAAATAGCAATCAGCCCCAGCATTTT.

This clonotype appeared many times. The CDR3 region has the DNA TGTGCCAGCAGCCAAGCAACGAGGACTAATGAAAAACTGTTTTTT. This sequence encodes CASSQATRTNEKLFF. V is TRBV4-2 and J is TRBJ1-4, with no clear D. The CDR3 covers 15 residues. Trimming shortened V by 1 base and J by 2 bases, and 8 bases separated the two germline ends. Germline CDR1 is LGHNA and CDR2 is YNFKEQ.

This clonotype was recorded many times. CDR3 amino acids: CASSATVGTDTQYF. The CDR3 bases are TGTGCCAGCAGCGCCACAGTGGGGACAGATACGCAGTATTTT. The chain couples TRBV7-7 to TRBJ2-3; no definite D call. The CDR3 covers 14 residues. From germline, CDR1 is SSHAT and CDR2 FNYEAQ (reference sequence). V lost 5 bases to trimming and J lost 3 bases, with 12 bases between them.

The chain combines TRBV13 with TRBJ1-1; D perhaps matches TRBD1 (5 bases). Germline CDR1 and CDR2: PRHDT and FYEKMQ (reference sequence). CDR3 length equals 14 residues. V lost 3 bases to trimming and J lost 1 base, with 9 bases between them. The CDR3 reads CASSFVTANTEAFF. The CDR3 bases are TGTGCCAGCAGCTTCGTGACAGCGAACACTGAAGCTTTCTTT.

This clonotype showed up many times. The chain is built from TRBV7-9 and TRBJ1-2; D not resolved. CDR1 SEHNR and CDR2 FQNEAQ come from the germline V gene (reference sequence). The CDR3 runs to 12 residues. V lost 3 bases to trimming and J lost 4 bases, with 6 bases between them. The CDR3 protein is CASSLGTYGYTF. DNA of the CDR3: TGTGCCAGCAGCTTGGGTACCTATGGCTACACCTTC.

This clonotype was counted ten times or more. The chain uses TRBV7-6 and TRBJ1-2, with TRBD1 identical over 7 bases. This CDR3 has 15 amino acids. Germline V gene sequence: CDR1 SGHVS, CDR2 FNYEAQ. The junction had 6 bases not matched to a gene; V was cut back by 1 base and J by 4 bases. The DNA for the CDR3 is TGTGCCAGCAGCTTAGTTATGGGGGACAGCTATGGCTACACCTTC. This translates into CASSLVMGDSYGYTF.

This clonotype has more than one count but fewer than ten. The genes are TRBV9 and TRBJ2-7, with D uncertain. Per germline, CDR1 SGDLS and CDR2 YYNGEE. The V and J ends lost 0 bases and 7 bases respectively, with 8 bases between them. This CDR3 is 12 amino acids long. In DNA form, the CDR3 reads TGTGCCAGCAGCGTAGAGGGAAGGGAGCAGTACTTC. It specifies CASSVEGREQYF.

This clonotype was seen a few times. The chain joins TRBV15 to TRBJ2-1; 11 bases line up with TRBD2. There are 15 residues in the CDR3. Germline CDR1 reads LNHNV; CDR2 reads YYDKDF (reference sequence). With V trimmed by 4 bases and J by 4 bases, 3 bases remained unmatched. Here the CDR3 reads CATSMTSGVYNEQFF. In DNA, the CDR3 is TGTGCCACCAGCATGACTAGCGGGGTGTACAATGAGCAGTTCTTC.

This clonotype was seen a handful of times. The CDR3 DNA reads as TGTGCCAGCAGTAGACTGGGGGAGGTTAACTATGGCTACACCTTC. It specifies CASSRLGEVNYGYTF. The chain joins TRBV6-5 to TRBJ1-2; perhaps TRBD1 as D (5 bases). Germline CDR1 is MNHEY and CDR2 is SVGAGI. Between the trimmed V and J ends, which lost 5 bases and 1 base, there was a span of 14 bases. The CDR3 covers 15 residues.

This clonotype was seen only a few times. Written as DNA, the CDR3 is TGCGCCAGCAGCCCTGAAGACAGGGGCACCGGGGAGCTGTTTTTT. The encoded protein is CASSPEDRGTGELFF. J is TRBJ2-2 and V is TRBV5-1, with TRBD1 matching 8 bases. V shed 4 bases and J 4 bases; nucleotides not matched to a gene: 6. Germline-derived CDR1 and CDR2 are SGHRS and YFSETQ. The CDR3 covers 15 residues.

The CDR3 DNA reads as TGCAGTGCTAGAGATGAGGGGAGAGCCGAGCAGTACTTC. Its protein is CSARDEGRAEQYF. This sequence joins TRBV20-1 and TRBJ2-7, with D perhaps given as TRBD1 or TRBD2 (5 bases each). This CDR3 has 13 amino acids. V lost 0 bases to trimming and J lost 6 bases, with 12 bases between them. In germline, CDR1 is DFQATT, CDR2 SNEGSKA (reference sequence).

This clonotype was recorded at least ten times. The chain combines TRBV7-8 with TRBJ1-6, with 9 positions matching TRBD1. The CDR3 extends over 18 amino acids. From germline, CDR1 is SGHVS and CDR2 FQNEAQ. V lost 5 bases and J lost 2; bases outside the gene matches: 10. CDR3 amino acids: CASSDPRQGGAYNSPLHF. CDR3 coding DNA: TGTGCCAGCAGCGACCCCAGACAGGGGGGTGCCTATAATTCACCCCTCCACTTT.

This clonotype was recorded a few times. The chain joins TRBV27 to TRBJ2-3, with TRBD2 matching over 11 bases. The CDR3 is 15 amino acids. Germline V CDR1 and CDR2: MNHEY, SMNVEV (reference sequence). The trim removed 2 bases at V and 3 bases at J, leaving 1 base unmatched. CDR3 sequence: CASSLPSGGTDTQYF. The CDR3 DNA follows: TGTGCCAGCAGTTTACCTAGCGGGGGGACAGATACGCAGTATTTT.

This clonotype was recorded many times. J is TRBJ1-1 and V is TRBV20-1; 10 bases are a match to TRBD1. CDR1 DFQATT and CDR2 SNEGSKA come from the germline V gene (reference sequence). CDR3 size: 14 residues. The V segment lost 2 bases and the J segment 7 bases; nucleotides outside the gene matches: 7. The CDR3 spells CSARSRQGAGEAFF. The CDR3 coding sequence is TGCAGTGCTAGATCCAGACAGGGGGCTGGTGAAGCTTTCTTT.

The rearrangement uses TRBV5-1 and TRBJ2-2, with no clear D. The length of the CDR3 is 16 residues. Germline V gene lookup returns CDR1 SGHRS and CDR2 YFSETQ. The V and J ends lost 1 base and 2 bases respectively, with 12 bases between them. CDR3 DNA sequence: TGCGCCAGCAGCTTGCGCCGCATGGGAAACACCGGGGAGCTGTTTTTT. This encodes CASSLRRMGNTGELFF. Supplemented by reference TRBV5-1 and TRBJ2-2, the full variable domain reads KAGVTQTPRYLIKTRGQQVTLSCSPISGHRSVSWYQQTPGQGLQFLFEYFSETQRNKGNFPGRFSGRQFSNSRSEMNVSTLELGDSALYLCASSLRRMGNTGELFFGEGSRLTVL.

This clonotype was counted ten times or more. The chain links TRBV28 to TRBJ2-4; D is tentatively TRBD1 or TRBD2 (5 bases each). Germline-derived CDR1 and CDR2 are MDHEN and SYDVKM. Deletions cut 4 bases from V and 0 bases from J, with 13 bases between. The CDR3 is 16 amino acids. In nucleotides, the CDR3 is TGTGCCAGCAGTTGGGACGGAAAGATAGCCAAAAACATTCAGTACTTC. This sequence encodes CASSWDGKIAKNIQYF. The full variable domain, in which reference TRBV28 and TRBJ2-4 provide the parts outside the CDR3, is DVKVTQSSRYLVKRTGEKVFLECVQDMDHENMFWYRQDPGLGLRLIYFSYDVKMKEKGDIPEGYSVSREKKERFSLILESASTNQTSMYLCASSWDGKIAKNIQYFGAGTRLSVL.

The chain uses TRBV12-3 or TRBV12-4 and TRBJ1-2, with D maybe TRBD1 (5 bases). This CDR3 has 14 amino acids. The V gene lost 3 bases and the J gene lost 5 bases, with 13 bases spanning the gap. CDR3 bases: TGTGCCAGCAGTTTGGGGGAGGTAGAATATGGCTACACCTTC. Amino acids: CASSLGEVEYGYTF.